This is a list of T cell receptor beta chains from one sample in a study of T cells in Graves' hyperthyroidism and ophthalmopathy. MiXCR was run by TCRdb on the multiplex PCR reads, yielding one entry per CDR3 protein. Of more than 450,000 distinct CDR3 sequences in the sample, about 15% were seen once. The sample taken for sequencing was blood. These receptor sequences come from a woman aged 35 to 49 with Graves' hyperthyroidism. Each CDR3 is given with its conserved first and last residue. The D gene is left open where the match is weak. The size entry is marked missing in some rows and otherwise reads once, few, many or a size class.

clone size	V gene	J gene	D gene	CDR3 protein	CDR3 DNA
few	TRBV6-1	TRBJ1-3	-	CASNIAGTGNTIYF	TGTGCCAGCAATATCGCAGGGACAGGAAACACCATATATTTT
-	TRBV7-6	TRBJ1-1	TRBD1	CASSTSGTEMGEAFF	TGTGCCAGCAGCACGTCCGGGACAGAAATGGGTGAAGCTTTCTTT
few	TRBV7-9	TRBJ2-7	-	CARVPVAPYEQYF	TGTGCCAGGGTTCCGGTAGCCCCCTACGAGCAGTACTTC
many	TRBV7-8	TRBJ2-7	-	CASSITRTAEQYF	TGTGCCAGCAGCATAACTAGGACAGCCGAGCAGTACTTC
few	TRBV6-5	TRBJ2-2	TRBD2	CASSYSTSGRSDTGELFF	TGTGCCAGCAGTTACAGTACTAGCGGGAGGTCGGACACCGGGGAGCTGTTTTTT
-	TRBV12-3/TRBV12-4	TRBJ2-1	-	CASSLLGALPHNEQFF	TGTGCCAGCAGTTTATTAGGGGCCCTCCCTCACAATGAGCAGTTCTTC
many	TRBV28	TRBJ1-3	-	CASSLSGDRGNTIYF	TGTGCCAGCAGTTTATCAGGGGATAGAGGAAACACCATATATTTT
few	TRBV20-1	TRBJ1-4	TRBD1	CSAQKPGTGGEKLFF	TGCAGTGCCCAGAAACCCGGGACAGGGGGCGAAAAACTGTTTTTT
-	TRBV10-3	TRBJ2-3	TRBD2	CATSLAGSDTQYF	TGTGCCACCTCGCTAGCGGGATCAGATACGCAGTATTTT
many	TRBV12-3/TRBV12-4	TRBJ2-7	TRBD1	CASSLSGGQGAYEQYF	TGTGCCAGCAGCCTCAGTGGGGGACAGGGTGCCTACGAGCAGTACTTC
few	TRBV5-1	TRBJ2-1	TRBD2	CASTREDYNEQFF	TGCGCCAGCACTCGGGAGGACTACAATGAGCAGTTCTTC
many	TRBV30	TRBJ1-1	-	CAWSVWELNTEAFF	TGTGCCTGGAGTGTATGGGAACTGAACACTGAAGCTTTCTTT
many	TRBV27	TRBJ2-7	TRBD2	CASSPILRGTSGHFYEQYF	TGTGCCAGCAGTCCGATATTAAGAGGGACTAGCGGGCATTTCTACGAGCAGTACTTC
-	TRBV12-3/TRBV12-4	TRBJ2-6	-	CASSFRETGANVLTF	TGTGCCAGCAGTTTCAGGGAAACTGGGGCCAACGTCCTGACTTTC
many	TRBV27	TRBJ1-6	-	CASKNGISPSPLHF	TGTGCCAGCAAAAATGGGATTTCTCCATCACCCCTCCACTTT
many	TRBV28	TRBJ1-1	-	CASRGGRPNTEAFF	TGTGCCAGCAGGGGCGGGAGGCCGAACACTGAAGCTTTCTTT
many	TRBV29-1	TRBJ2-1	-	CSVVLSGYEQFF	TGCAGCGTTGTACTGTCGGGGTATGAGCAGTTCTTC
many	TRBV24-1	TRBJ2-1	TRBD1	CATSDSWLTGGTDEQFF	TGTGCCACCAGTGATTCCTGGTTGACAGGGGGCACAGATGAGCAGTTCTTC
many	TRBV5-5	TRBJ2-5	-	CASSTHPGGGEETQYF	TGTGCCAGCAGCACTCACCCGGGAGGGGGCGAAGAGACCCAGTACTTC
many	TRBV20-1	TRBJ1-4	-	CSAKNTAGSNEKLFF	TGCAGTGCGAAAAATACAGCAGGCTCGAATGAAAAACTGTTTTTT
many	TRBV30	TRBJ2-1	-	CAWSVVGGEQFF	TGTGCCTGGAGTGTCGTAGGCGGTGAGCAGTTCTTC
few	TRBV28	TRBJ1-2	-	CASSTSGVYGYTF	TGTGCCAGCAGTACTTCAGGGGTCTATGGCTACACCTTC
few	TRBV5-6	TRBJ2-7	-	CASSYRPYEQYF	TGTGCCAGCAGCTACCGACCCTACGAGCAGTACTTC
many	TRBV20-1	TRBJ1-5	-	CSAKTVSNQPQHF	TGCAGTGCGAAGACGGTTAGCAATCAGCCCCAGCATTTT
few	TRBV6-1	TRBJ2-1	TRBD1	CASKGAGSYNEQFF	TGTGCCAGCAAGGGGGCTGGGTCCTACAATGAGCAGTTCTTC
-	TRBV7-2	TRBJ2-1	-	CASSLRIAERINEQFF	TGTGCCAGCAGCTTAAGAATAGCGGAGAGGATCAATGAGCAGTTCTTC
many	TRBV2	TRBJ2-1	TRBD1	CASSGGQGRNEQFF	TGTGCCAGCAGTGGGGGACAGGGCCGCAATGAGCAGTTCTTC
-	TRBV25-1	TRBJ1-1	-	CASSVLKGYDTEAFF	TGTGCCAGCAGTGTTTTAAAGGGGTATGACACTGAAGCTTTCTTT
-	TRBV5-4	TRBJ2-1	TRBD2	CASSLNLAGGGYNEQFF	TGTGCCAGCAGCTTGAACCTAGCGGGAGGTGGTTACAATGAGCAGTTCTTC
many	TRBV28	TRBJ1-1	-	CASSFAGQNTEAFF	TGTGCCAGCAGTTTCGCAGGGCAGAACACTGAAGCTTTCTTT
many	TRBV28	TRBJ2-7	-	CASRPGTSSYEQYF	TGTGCCAGCAGGCCAGGGACTTCCTCCTACGAGCAGTACTTC
-	TRBV19	TRBJ1-5	TRBD1	CASSRGQGPLYSNQPQHF	TGTGCCAGTAGTAGGGGACAGGGGCCTCTTTATAGCAATCAGCCCCAGCATTTT
-	TRBV7-9	TRBJ2-7	TRBD2	CASSGGLLAGDPYEQYF	TGTGCCAGCAGCGGGGGCCTTTTAGCGGGAGACCCCTACGAGCAGTACTTC
many	TRBV29-1	TRBJ2-2	TRBD2	CSVGLAGGDTGELFF	TGCAGCGTCGGACTAGCGGGAGGGGACACCGGGGAGCTGTTTTTT
many	TRBV29-1	TRBJ1-1	-	CSVSSPRGMNTEAFF	TGCAGCGTTTCTAGCCCTCGAGGGATGAACACTGAAGCTTTCTTT
-	TRBV18	TRBJ2-2	TRBD2	CASSPSTSVNTGELFF	TGCGCCAGCAGCCCCTCGACTAGCGTTAACACCGGGGAGCTGTTTTTT
many	TRBV2	TRBJ2-7	-	CASSDWTQSSYEQYF	TGTGCCAGCAGTGATTGGACGCAGAGCTCCTACGAGCAGTACTTC
few	TRBV4-1	TRBJ2-1	TRBD2	CASSQHSGLMYNEQFF	TGCGCCAGCAGCCAACATAGCGGGTTAATGTACAATGAGCAGTTCTTC
-	TRBV7-8	TRBJ1-1	-	CASSPGLFLNTEAFF	TGTGCCAGCAGCCCGGGCCTTTTTTTGAACACTGAAGCTTTCTTT
few	TRBV7-9	TRBJ1-1	-	CASSLYKALNTEAFF	TGTGCCAGCAGCTTATATAAGGCCCTGAACACTGAAGCTTTCTTT
-	TRBV29-1	TRBJ2-3	-	CSVEDRVPDTQYF	TGCAGCGTTGAAGATCGGGTCCCAGATACGCAGTATTTT
many	TRBV20-1	TRBJ2-5	TRBD1	CSARPWTGVQETQYF	TGCAGTGCTAGACCCTGGACAGGAGTACAAGAGACCCAGTACTTC
many	TRBV30	TRBJ2-7	-	CAWTGTPSRQYF	TGTGCCTGGACGGGAACTCCTTCGAGGCAGTACTTC
many	TRBV20-1	TRBJ2-7	-	CSATRGGGNDYEQYF	TGCAGTGCTACGCGAGGAGGCGGGAACGACTACGAGCAGTACTTC
many	TRBV20-1	TRBJ2-5	-	CSARRQETQYF	TGCAGTGCTAGACGACAAGAGACCCAGTACTTC
few	TRBV27	TRBJ2-7	-	CASSFTRGGYEQYF	TGTGCCAGCAGTTTCACGAGGGGGGGTTACGAGCAGTACTTC